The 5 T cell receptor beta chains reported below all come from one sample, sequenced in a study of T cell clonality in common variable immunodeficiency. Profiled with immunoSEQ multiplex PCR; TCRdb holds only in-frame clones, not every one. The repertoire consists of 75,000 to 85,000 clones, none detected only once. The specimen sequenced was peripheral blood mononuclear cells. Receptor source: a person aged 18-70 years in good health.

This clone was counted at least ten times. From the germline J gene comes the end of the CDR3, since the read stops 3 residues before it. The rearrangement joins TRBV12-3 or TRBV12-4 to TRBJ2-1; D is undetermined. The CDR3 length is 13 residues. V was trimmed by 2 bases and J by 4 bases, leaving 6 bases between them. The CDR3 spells CASSLTSYNEQFF. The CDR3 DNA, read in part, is TGTGCCAGCAGTTTAACTTCTTACAATGAG.

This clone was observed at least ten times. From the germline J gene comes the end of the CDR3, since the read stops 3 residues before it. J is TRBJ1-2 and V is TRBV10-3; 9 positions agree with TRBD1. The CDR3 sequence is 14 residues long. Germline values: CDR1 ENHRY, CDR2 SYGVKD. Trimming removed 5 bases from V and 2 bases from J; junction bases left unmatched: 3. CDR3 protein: CAISNRGRNYGYTF. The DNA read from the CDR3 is TGTGCCATCAGTAACAGGGGGCGCAACTATGGC.

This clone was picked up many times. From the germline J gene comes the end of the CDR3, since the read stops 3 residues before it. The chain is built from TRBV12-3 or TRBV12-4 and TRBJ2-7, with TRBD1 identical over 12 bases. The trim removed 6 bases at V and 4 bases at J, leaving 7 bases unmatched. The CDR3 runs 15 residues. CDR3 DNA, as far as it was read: TGTGCCAGCAGGACGGGACAGGGGGCGTATTACGAG. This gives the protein CASRTGQGAYYE. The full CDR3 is CASRTGQGAYYEQYF.

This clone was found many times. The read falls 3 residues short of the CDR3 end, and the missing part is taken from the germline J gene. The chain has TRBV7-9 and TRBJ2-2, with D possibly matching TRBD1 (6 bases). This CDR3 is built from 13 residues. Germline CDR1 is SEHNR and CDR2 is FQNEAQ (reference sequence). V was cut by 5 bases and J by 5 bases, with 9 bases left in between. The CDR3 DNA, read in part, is TGTGCCAGCAGCCAAGGACAGACCGGGGAG. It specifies CASSQGQTGE. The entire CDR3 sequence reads CASSQGQTGELFF.

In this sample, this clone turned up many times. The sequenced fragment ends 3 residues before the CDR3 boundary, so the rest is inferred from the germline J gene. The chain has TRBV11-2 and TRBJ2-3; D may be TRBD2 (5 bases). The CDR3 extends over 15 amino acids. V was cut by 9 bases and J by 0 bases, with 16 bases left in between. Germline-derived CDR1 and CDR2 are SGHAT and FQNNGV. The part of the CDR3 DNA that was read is TGTGCCAGTCGCGCCCAGGCGGGCAGCACAGATACG. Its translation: CASRAQAGSTDT. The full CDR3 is CASRAQAGSTDTQYF.